The clone carrying this T cell receptor beta chain was picked up many times. Time point defined: newly diagnosed GD, antithyroid drugs for less than 3 months. Extracted RNA from PBMCs served as the source of the TCR library. Under American Thyroid Association guidelines, Graves' disease was diagnosed. CDR3-region Arm-PCR and iRepertoire HTBI primers produced the TCR beta libraries. Using its own MiXCR run on the multiplex PCR reads, TCRdb lists one record per CDR3 protein. The repertoire holds 400,000 to 500,000 distinct CDR3 sequences, with around 17% as singletons. The CDR3 has 17 residues. Germline-derived CDR1 and CDR2 are SGHAT and FQNNGV. The V end was cut by 1 base, the J end by 7 bases, with 23 bases between. This sample was included in a study of regulatory T cells in long-lasting Graves disease. Separately, the same data were catalogued under a study of T cells in Graves' hyperthyroidism and ophthalmopathy. That work contributes: No progression to ophthalmopathy during 18 months of follow-up defined stable disease. HTBI primers were employed in a first-round RT-PCR of the TCR CDR3. Progression to ophthalmopathy was predicted a median of roughly 6.6 months early.

Sequencing used peripheral blood mononuclear cells (PBMCs), obtained at new diagnosis, from a patient treated with antithyroid drugs. The chain couples TRBV11-2 to TRBJ2-7; tentatively, D is TRBD2 (6 bases). The sequence was collected from a woman aged 18-29 years with Graves disease. The CDR3 loop reads CASSLVARQGAAGEQYF. In nucleotides, the CDR3 is TGTGCCAGCAGCTTAGTTGCCCGGCAAGGGGCCGCGGGGGAGCAGTACTTC.